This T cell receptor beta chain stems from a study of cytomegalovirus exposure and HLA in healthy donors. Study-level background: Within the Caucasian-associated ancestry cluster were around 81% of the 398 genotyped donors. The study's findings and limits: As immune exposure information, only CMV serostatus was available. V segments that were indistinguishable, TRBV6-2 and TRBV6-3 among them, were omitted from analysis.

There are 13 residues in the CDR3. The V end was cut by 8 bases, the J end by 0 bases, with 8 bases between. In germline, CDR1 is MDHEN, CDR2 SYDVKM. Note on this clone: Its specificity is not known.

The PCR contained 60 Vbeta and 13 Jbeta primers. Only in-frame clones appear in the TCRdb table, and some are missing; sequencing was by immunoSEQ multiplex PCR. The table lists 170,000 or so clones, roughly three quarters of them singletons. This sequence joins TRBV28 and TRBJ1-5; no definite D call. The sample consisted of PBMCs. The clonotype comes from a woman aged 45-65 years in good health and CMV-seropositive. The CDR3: CASATPSNQPQHF. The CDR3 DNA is TGTGCCAGCGCGACACCTAGCAATCAGCCCCAGCATTTT.